These 18 T cell receptor beta chains share one sample of origin, sequenced in a study of cytomegalovirus exposure and HLA in healthy donors. This PCR relied on a set of 60 Vbeta primers and 13 Jbeta primers. Profiling relied on immunoSEQ multiplex PCR, and the TCRdb table lists in-frame clones only, not all of them. The table shows roughly 130,000 clones, with about 83% occurring only once. Sequencing was done on a sample of PBMCs. The receptor source for this set is a girl aged 2-10 years in good health and CMV-seronegative.

This chain uses TRBV23-1 with TRBJ1-5, with D perhaps matching TRBD1 (5 bases). TRBV23-1 is an open reading frame whose function is uncertain. V shed 2 bases and J shed 6 bases, with 8 bases lying between them. The CDR3 has 13 amino acids. The CDR3 region has the DNA TGCGCCAGCAGTCAACCAGGGTGTCAGCCCCAGCATTTT. It translates to CASSQPGCQPQHF.

V gene TRBV5-5 combines with J gene TRBJ1-5, with TRBD1 as a possible D gene (6 bases). The V end was cut by 5 bases, the J end by 3 bases, with 15 bases between. The CDR3 extends over 15 amino acids. Germline V CDR1 and CDR2: SGHKS, YYEKEE (reference sequence). DNA of the CDR3: TGTGCCAGCAGTCCACACACAGGGTTCAATCAGCCCCAGCATTTT. It yields the protein CASSPHTGFNQPQHF.

The chain couples TRBV18 to TRBJ1-2; 9 bases map to TRBD1. Germline V gene data show CDR1 as KGHSH and CDR2 as LQKENI. The CDR3 spans 14 residues. Losses at the gene ends were 5 bases for V and 6 bases for J; bases not matched to a gene: 7. The CDR3 nucleotides read TGTGCCAGCTCATCTACAGGGGGCGCGGATGGCTACACCTTC. Encoded protein: CASSSTGGADGYTF.

The CDR3 protein is CSAHFHYEQYF. The CDR3 region has the DNA TGCAGTGCCCATTTTCACTACGAGCAGTACTTC. The rearrangement links TRBV20-1 to TRBJ2-7; D is ambiguous. Germline V gene sequence: CDR1 DFQATT, CDR2 SNEGSKA (reference sequence). V lost 6 bases and J lost 3, with 9 bases in between. The CDR3 runs 11 residues.

The chain joins TRBV2 to TRBJ1-1; the D gene is possibly TRBD1 (6 bases). Germline V lookup: CDR1 SNHLY, CDR2 FYNNEI. The CDR3 is made up of 15 amino acids. V was clipped by 3 bases and J by 4 bases, with 15 bases between them. The CDR3 DNA reads TGTGCCAGCAGTGATTGGGGGGGCAGGATCACTGAAGCTTTCTTT. This encodes CASSDWGGRITEAFF.

Here the CDR3 reads CASSFGGDQETQYF. The CDR3 region has the DNA TGTGCCAGCAGCTTTGGGGGGGATCAAGAGACCCAGTACTTC. The chain has TRBV7-8 and TRBJ2-5; 7 nucleotides agree with TRBD2. The J segment lost 2 bases and the V segment lost 3 bases, leaving 3 bases of the junction unmatched. CDR1 and CDR2 (germline): SGHVS, FQNEAQ. The CDR3 runs to 14 residues.

J is TRBJ2-7 and V is TRBV15; D is perhaps TRBD1 (5 bases). The germline CDR1 and CDR2 sequences are LNHNV and YYDKDF (reference sequence). Trimming removed 0 bases at V and 6 bases at J, with 18 bases between. The CDR3 consists of 16 residues. CDR3 region: CATSREGGRANGEQYF. As DNA, the CDR3 is TGTGCCACCAGCAGAGAGGGTGGCAGGGCCAATGGCGAGCAGTACTTC.

The chain uses TRBV11-3 and TRBJ2-3; D unclear. Trimming removed 6 bases from V and 4 bases from J, with 11 bases in between. This CDR3 has 13 amino acids. Germline loops: CDR1 SGHNT, CDR2 YENEEA. CDR3 in amino acids: CASSWREADTQYF. The CDR3 DNA is TGTGCCAGCAGTTGGCGCGAGGCAGATACGCAGTATTTT.

This chain links TRBV7-4 with TRBJ1-5; a possible D gene is TRBD1 (6 bases). CDR1 SGHVT and CDR2 SQSDAQ come from the germline V gene. The CDR3 covers 17 residues. V lost 1 base and J 0 bases, leaving 13 bases between the germline ends. CDR3 protein: CASSLGAGEYSNQPQHF. In nucleotides, the CDR3 is TGTGCCAGCAGCTTAGGAGCAGGGGAATATAGCAATCAGCCCCAGCATTTT.

The rearrangement links TRBV6-5 to TRBJ1-2; D is perhaps TRBD1 (6 bases). The V and J ends lost 2 bases and 4 bases respectively, with 11 bases between them. Germline CDR1 is MNHEY and CDR2 is SVGAGI. This CDR3 contains 14 residues. The DNA of the CDR3 is TGTGCCAGCAGTTACCTTGGACAGCCCTATGGCTACACCTTC. It yields the protein CASSYLGQPYGYTF.

The rearrangement uses TRBV28 and TRBJ1-1; TRBD1 might be the D (5 bases). The CDR3 runs 17 residues. Trimming shortened V by 3 bases and J by 0 bases, and 17 bases separated the two germline ends. Germline-derived CDR1 and CDR2 are MDHEN and SYDVKM. DNA for the CDR3: TGTGCCAGCAGTTTCATCAGGGCAGGCCAAGTGAACACTGAAGCTTTCTTT. This encodes CASSFIRAGQVNTEAFF.

This chain links TRBV9 with TRBJ1-2, with D unclear. This CDR3 spans 13 amino acids. Trimming cost V 1 base and J 4 bases, with 8 bases left between them. Per the germline V gene, CDR1 is SGDLS and CDR2 is YYNGEE. This CDR3 is CASSVLEGYGYTF. Written as DNA, the CDR3 is TGTGCCAGCAGCGTACTGGAGGGCTATGGCTACACCTTC.

This clone was detected only once. V and J are TRBV5-6 and TRBJ1-1, with 7 positions matching TRBD1. The J segment lost 0 bases and the V segment lost 4 bases, leaving 3 bases of the junction unmatched. Per germline, CDR1 SGHDT and CDR2 YYEEEE. CDR3 length: 14 amino acids. The CDR3 loop reads CASSQQGLNTEAFF. As DNA, the CDR3 is TGTGCCAGCAGCCAACAGGGGCTGAACACTGAAGCTTTCTTT.

Notes on this clone: Other DNA sequences of this sample code for an identical CDR3. The V gene is TRBV19, the J gene TRBJ2-5; D not resolved. This CDR3 has 13 amino acids. Germline assignment: CDR1 LNHDA and CDR2 SQIVND (reference sequence). V lost 3 bases and J lost 3, with 8 bases in between. The CDR3 sequence: CASSIGGEETQYF. The DNA of the CDR3 is TGTGCCAGTAGTATTGGCGGAGAAGAGACCCAGTACTTC. Complete variable domain (other parts from reference TRBV19 and TRBJ2-5): DGGITQSPKYLFRKEGQNVTLSCEQNLNHDAMYWYRQDPGQGLRLIYYSQIVNDFQKGDIAEGYSVSREKKESFPLTVTSAQKNPTAFYLCASSIGGEETQYFGPGTRLLVL.

This chain joins TRBV9 and TRBJ2-3, with 11 positions matching TRBD2. This CDR3 is built from 17 residues. The germline gives CDR1 SGDLS, CDR2 YYNGEE. V shed 0 bases, J shed 6 bases, and the junction held 9 bases outside the gene matches. The chain's CDR3 is CASSVGVSGGAGDTQYF. The CDR3 bases are TGTGCCAGCAGCGTAGGAGTTAGCGGGGGGGCCGGGGATACGCAGTATTTT.

The gene calls are TRBV4-1 and TRBJ1-5, with D maybe TRBD1 (5 bases). Germline V gene data show CDR1 as MGHRA and CDR2 as YSYEKL. The CDR3 is made up of 16 amino acids. Trimming shortened V by 1 base and J by 3 bases, and 13 bases separated the two germline ends. The CDR3: CASSQVLAGPNQPQHF. Written as DNA, the CDR3 is TGCGCCAGCAGCCAAGTGTTGGCAGGGCCCAATCAGCCCCAGCATTTT.

The V gene is TRBV7-9, the J gene TRBJ2-1; 8 nucleotides match TRBD1. Trimming took 6 bases from V and 6 from J; bases not matched to a gene: 10. There are 15 residues in the CDR3. CDR1 and CDR2 from the germline V gene are SEHNR and FQNEAQ (reference sequence). CDR3 coding DNA: TGTGCCAGCAGTTTAAAAGGACAGGGTGGCAATGAGCAGTTCTTC. This translates into CASSLKGQGGNEQFF. The full variable domain, in which reference TRBV7-9 and TRBJ2-1 provide the parts outside the CDR3, is DTGVSQNPRHKITKRGQNVTFRCDPISEHNRLYWYRQTLGQGPEFLTYFQNEAQLEKSRLLSDRFSAERPKGSFSTLEIQRTEQGDSAMYLCASSLKGQGGNEQFFGPGTRLTVL.

This clone showed up just once. The J gene is TRBJ2-1, the V gene TRBV18, with 10 bases matching TRBD2. CDR3 length: 16 residues. The germline V gene encodes CDR1 KGHSH and CDR2 LQKENI. J was trimmed by 4 bases and V by 1 base; bases with no gene match: 4. CDR3 DNA sequence: TGTGCCAGCTCACCACGCACTAGCGGGGATTACAATGAGCAGTTCTTC. This sequence encodes CASSPRTSGDYNEQFF.